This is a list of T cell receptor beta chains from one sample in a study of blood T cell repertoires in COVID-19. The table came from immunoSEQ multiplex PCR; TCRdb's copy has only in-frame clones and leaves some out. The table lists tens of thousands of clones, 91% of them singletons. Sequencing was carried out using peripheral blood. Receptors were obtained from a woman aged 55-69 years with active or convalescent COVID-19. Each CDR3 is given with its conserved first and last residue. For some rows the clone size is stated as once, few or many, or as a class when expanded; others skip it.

CAWSPGTGVTYEQYF	once	TRBV30	TRBJ2-7
CASSVRRGGPDTQYF	NA	TRBV7-9	TRBJ2-3
CASSLSTGADTQYF	NA	TRBV6-5	TRBJ2-3
CASSKLRPSGNSPLHF	NA	TRBV25-1	TRBJ1-6
CASSQSKQGNEQFF	NA	TRBV3-1/TRBV3-2	TRBJ2-1
CASSSAGLAGVGFF	NA	TRBV7-9	TRBJ2-1
CAISVSGSTDTQYF	NA	TRBV10-3	TRBJ2-3
CASSISGLAYEQYF	NA	TRBV19	TRBJ2-7
CATSRSRDRRDTEAFF	NA	TRBV15	TRBJ1-1
CASSEPPPEETQYF	NA	TRBV6-1	TRBJ2-5
CASSPLTGGAGPQHF	NA	TRBV28	TRBJ1-5
CASSLSQGSRGEKLFF	few	TRBV5-1	TRBJ1-4
CASRLGQGVSYNSPLHF	NA	TRBV12-2	TRBJ1-6
CASRQGWETEAFF	NA	TRBV5-8	TRBJ1-1
CASSLAGQGSEKLFF	NA	TRBV7-6	TRBJ1-4
CASSFSSGSVDEQFF	NA	TRBV28	TRBJ2-1
CASSLPGGGWTDTQYF	NA	TRBV4-1	TRBJ2-3
CASSSGQSTDTQYF	NA	TRBV5-1	TRBJ2-3
CASSPDRDRDEQFF	once	TRBV5-4	TRBJ2-1
CASTRGKSSYEQYF	NA	TRBV6-1	TRBJ2-7
CASSLEGQGGFSGANVLTF	NA	TRBV13	TRBJ2-6
CASSARGDTEAFF	NA	TRBV9	TRBJ1-1
CASSYRVDTGELFF	NA	TRBV5-1	TRBJ2-2
CASSLRQGYTQYF	NA	TRBV28	TRBJ2-3